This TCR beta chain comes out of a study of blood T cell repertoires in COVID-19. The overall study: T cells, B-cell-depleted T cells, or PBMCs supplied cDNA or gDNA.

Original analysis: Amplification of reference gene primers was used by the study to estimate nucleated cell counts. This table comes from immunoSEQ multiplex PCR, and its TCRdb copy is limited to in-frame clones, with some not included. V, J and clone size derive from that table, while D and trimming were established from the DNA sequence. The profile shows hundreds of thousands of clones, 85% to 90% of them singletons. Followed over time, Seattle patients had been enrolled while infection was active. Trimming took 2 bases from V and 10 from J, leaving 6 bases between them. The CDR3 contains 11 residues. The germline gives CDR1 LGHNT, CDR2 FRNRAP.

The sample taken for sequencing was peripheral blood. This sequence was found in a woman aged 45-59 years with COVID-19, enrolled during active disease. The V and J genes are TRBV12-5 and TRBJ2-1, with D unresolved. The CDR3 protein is CASGLSREQFF. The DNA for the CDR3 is TGTGCTAGTGGTTTGTCGCGCGAGCAGTTCTTC.